The rows below give T cell receptor beta chains drawn from one sample of a study of blood T cell repertoires in COVID-19. Only in-frame clones appear in the TCRdb table, and some are missing; sequencing was by immunoSEQ multiplex PCR. The sample records about 380,000 clones, 81% being singletons. The sample comprised peripheral blood. The receptors derive from a human donor with acute or convalescent COVID-19. The donor label of this sample is uncertain. Each CDR3 is given with its conserved first and last residue. The order of the fields is V gene, clone size, J gene, D gene, CDR3 protein, CDR3 DNA. D genes are given only for firm matches. Only part of the rows carry a size: once, few, many, or a class if the clone is expanded.

v_gene: TRBV19
abundance: NA
j_gene: TRBJ1-1
d_gene: NA
CDR3aa: CASTIRGPNTEAFF
CDR3nt: TGTGCCAGTACGATTCGTGGGCCGAACACTGAAGCTTTCTTT

v_gene: TRBV7-9
abundance: NA
j_gene: TRBJ1-1
d_gene: TRBD1
CDR3aa: CASSLFFAGQGARAFF
CDR3nt: TGTGCCAGCAGCTTATTTTTCGCGGGACAGGGGGCGCGGGCTTTCTTT

v_gene: TRBV27
abundance: NA
j_gene: TRBJ1-4
d_gene: TRBD1
CDR3aa: CASSLLGGQGATNEKLFF
CDR3nt: TGTGCCAGCAGTTTATTGGGGGGACAGGGCGCAACTAATGAAAAACTGTTTTTT

v_gene: TRBV7-9
abundance: NA
j_gene: TRBJ2-1
d_gene: TRBD2
CDR3aa: CASSPEGASGRSHNEQFF
CDR3nt: TGTGCCAGCAGCCCCGAGGGCGCTAGCGGGAGATCCCACAATGAGCAGTTCTTC

v_gene: TRBV3-1/TRBV3-2
abundance: NA
j_gene: TRBJ1-6
d_gene: TRBD1
CDR3aa: CASSPMGQGNSPLHF
CDR3nt: TGTGCCAGCAGCCCGATGGGACAGGGGAATTCACCCCTCCACTTT

v_gene: TRBV28
abundance: NA
j_gene: TRBJ2-2
d_gene: NA
CDR3aa: CASSLSDITGELFF
CDR3nt: TGTGCCAGCAGTTTATCGGACATCACCGGGGAGCTGTTTTTT

v_gene: TRBV12-3/TRBV12-4
abundance: NA
j_gene: TRBJ1-3
d_gene: NA
CDR3aa: CASSLYAGNTIYF
CDR3nt: TGTGCCAGCAGTTTGTATGCTGGAAACACCATATATTTT

v_gene: TRBV18
abundance: NA
j_gene: TRBJ2-6
d_gene: NA
CDR3aa: CASSPARRAPGANVLTF
CDR3nt: TGTGCCAGCTCACCCGCCAGGAGGGCGCCCGGGGCCAACGTCCTGACTTTC

v_gene: TRBV15
abundance: NA
j_gene: TRBJ1-1
d_gene: NA
CDR3aa: CATSRDVGITAFF
CDR3nt: TGTGCCACCAGCAGAGATGTCGGGATCACGGCTTTCTTT

v_gene: TRBV3-1/TRBV3-2
abundance: NA
j_gene: TRBJ2-5
d_gene: TRBD2
CDR3aa: CASSQAGGPGVTQYF
CDR3nt: TGTGCCAGCAGCCAAGCGGGAGGGCCGGGAGTGACCCAGTACTTC

v_gene: TRBV7-2
abundance: NA
j_gene: TRBJ1-1
d_gene: TRBD1
CDR3aa: CASSLGQLNTEAFF
CDR3nt: TGTGCCAGCAGCTTGGGACAGCTGAACACTGAAGCTTTCTTT

v_gene: TRBV27
abundance: NA
j_gene: TRBJ1-3
d_gene: NA
CDR3aa: CASSTTGLPGNTIYF
CDR3nt: TGTGCCAGCAGTACGACGGGACTCCCGGGAAACACCATATATTTT

v_gene: TRBV6-5
abundance: few
j_gene: TRBJ1-5
d_gene: NA
CDR3aa: CASSPSGKANQPQHF
CDR3nt: TGTGCCAGCAGTCCCTCGGGTAAAGCCAATCAGCCCCAGCATTTT

v_gene: TRBV18
abundance: NA
j_gene: TRBJ2-3
d_gene: TRBD1
CDR3aa: CASCGQGNTDTQYF
CDR3nt: TGTGCCAGCTGCGGACAGGGCAACACAGATACGCAGTATTTT

v_gene: TRBV2
abundance: NA
j_gene: TRBJ2-7
d_gene: TRBD1
CDR3aa: CASGRAWDRVSYEQYF
CDR3nt: TGTGCCAGCGGACGAGCTTGGGACAGGGTCTCCTACGAGCAGTACTTC

v_gene: TRBV2
abundance: NA
j_gene: TRBJ1-1
d_gene: TRBD1
CDR3aa: CASLRGAGFEAFF
CDR3nt: TGTGCCAGTCTCAGGGGGGCGGGCTTTGAAGCTTTCTTT

v_gene: TRBV4-2
abundance: NA
j_gene: TRBJ2-5
d_gene: NA
CDR3aa: CASSQSTDGTQYF
CDR3nt: TGTGCCAGCAGCCAGTCGACAGACGGGACCCAGTACTTC

v_gene: TRBV28
abundance: once
j_gene: TRBJ1-1
d_gene: TRBD1
CDR3aa: CASSLTGGAEAFF
CDR3nt: TGTGCCAGCAGTCTTACAGGGGGGGCTGAAGCTTTCTTT

v_gene: TRBV5-1
abundance: NA
j_gene: TRBJ2-2
d_gene: TRBD2
CDR3aa: CASSLVPASGSEDGELFF
CDR3nt: TGCGCCAGCAGCTTGGTTCCCGCGAGCGGGAGTGAGGACGGGGAGCTGTTTTTT

v_gene: TRBV7-7
abundance: NA
j_gene: TRBJ2-6
d_gene: TRBD2
CDR3aa: CASSPGLGKGSSGANVLTF
CDR3nt: TGTGCCAGCAGCCCTGGACTAGGAAAAGGGAGCTCTGGGGCCAACGTCCTGACTTTC

v_gene: TRBV18
abundance: NA
j_gene: TRBJ2-3
d_gene: TRBD1
CDR3aa: CASSPLTGATDTQYF
CDR3nt: TGTGCCAGCTCACCATTGACAGGGGCCACAGATACGCAGTATTTT

v_gene: TRBV29-1
abundance: NA
j_gene: TRBJ2-7
d_gene: NA
CDR3aa: CSVEESPREQYF
CDR3nt: TGCAGCGTTGAAGAATCCCCGAGGGAGCAGTACTTC

v_gene: TRBV28
abundance: few
j_gene: TRBJ2-3
d_gene: NA
CDR3aa: CASYSRGARTDTQYF
CDR3nt: TGTGCCAGCTATTCACGGGGGGCTCGCACAGATACGCAGTATTTT

v_gene: TRBV5-1
abundance: NA
j_gene: TRBJ1-1
d_gene: NA
CDR3aa: CASSADRNTEAFF
CDR3nt: TGCGCCAGCAGCGCGGACAGGAACACTGAAGCTTTCTTT

v_gene: TRBV5-4
abundance: NA
j_gene: TRBJ2-5
d_gene: TRBD2
CDR3aa: CASSPGLAGPTETQYF
CDR3nt: TGTGCCAGCAGCCCGGGACTAGCGGGGCCCACAGAGACCCAGTACTTC

v_gene: TRBV2
abundance: NA
j_gene: TRBJ2-1
d_gene: TRBD1
CDR3aa: CASSSPGQGTNEQFF
CDR3nt: TGTGCCAGCAGCTCTCCCGGACAGGGTACCAATGAGCAGTTCTTC

v_gene: TRBV5-1
abundance: NA
j_gene: TRBJ2-7
d_gene: NA
CDR3aa: CASSFAMLPLSYEQYF
CDR3nt: TGCGCCAGCAGCTTCGCCATGCTACCTCTTTCCTACGAGCAGTACTTC

v_gene: TRBV27
abundance: NA
j_gene: TRBJ1-3
d_gene: NA
CDR3aa: CASVFGNTIYF
CDR3nt: TGTGCCAGCGTCTTTGGAAACACCATATATTTT

v_gene: TRBV15
abundance: NA
j_gene: TRBJ1-2
d_gene: TRBD1
CDR3aa: CATSGGQGGLRYGYTF
CDR3nt: TGTGCCACCAGCGGGGGACAGGGAGGCCTACGGTATGGCTACACCTTC

v_gene: TRBV28
abundance: NA
j_gene: TRBJ1-2
d_gene: TRBD1
CDR3aa: CASSLRDRGLHGYTF
CDR3nt: TGTGCCAGCAGTTTACGGGACAGGGGGCTCCATGGCTACACCTTC

v_gene: TRBV27
abundance: NA
j_gene: TRBJ2-7
d_gene: TRBD1
CDR3aa: CASSPTGSGEQYF
CDR3nt: TGTGCCAGCAGCCCGACAGGGAGCGGCGAGCAGTACTTC

v_gene: TRBV15
abundance: NA
j_gene: TRBJ1-2
d_gene: NA
CDR3aa: CATSREGEYGYTF
CDR3nt: TGTGCCACCAGCAGAGAGGGAGAGTATGGCTACACCTTC

v_gene: TRBV19
abundance: once
j_gene: TRBJ2-7
d_gene: TRBD2
CDR3aa: CASSKRLADLSYEQYF
CDR3nt: TGTGCCAGTAGTAAGCGACTAGCGGATCTTTCCTACGAGCAGTACTTC

v_gene: TRBV19
abundance: NA
j_gene: TRBJ1-2
d_gene: NA
CDR3aa: CASSPRFRGDYGYTF
CDR3nt: TGTGCCAGTAGTCCCCGGTTTAGGGGCGACTATGGCTACACCTTC

v_gene: TRBV13
abundance: NA
j_gene: TRBJ2-3
d_gene: TRBD2
CDR3aa: CASRVAVGGADTQYF
CDR3nt: TGTGCCAGCAGGGTAGCCGTCGGGGGGGCGGATACGCAGTATTTT